These T cell receptor beta chains were read from a single sample in a study of beta chain features in type 1 diabetes. Assay used: immunoSEQ multiplex PCR; TCRdb lists only in-frame clones, some missing. The sample consists of some 350,000 clones, approximately 13% of them appearing once. Sequencing was performed on naive CD4+ T cells from blood. These receptors were taken from a young woman with type 1 diabetes. Each CDR3 is given with its conserved first and last residue. The D gene is left open where the match is weak. The size field is filled for only some rows; it gives once, few, many or a size class.

TRBV7-2	TRBD2	TRBJ2-2	18	.	TGTGCCAGCAGCTTGTTGATAGCGGGAGATGGTAGACCCGGGGAGCTGTTTTTT	CASSLLIAGDGRPGELFF
TRBV5-1	.	TRBJ2-2	15	.	TGCGCCAGCAGCTTCGGCTCCACGGGCACCGGGGAGCTGTTTTTT	CASSFGSTGTGELFF
TRBV29-1	TRBD2	TRBJ2-5	15	.	TGCAGCGTTACTGTAGCGGGAGGGTACCAAGAGACCCAGTACTTC	CSVTVAGGYQETQYF
TRBV30	TRBD1	TRBJ1-4	14	.	TGTGCCTGGACCATACAGACAGGGGTGGGAAAACTGTTTTTT	CAWTIQTGVGKLFF
TRBV7-7	.	TRBJ2-5	16	.	TGTGCCAGCAGCTTATTGGGGGACTCTGTACAAGAGACCCAGTACTTC	CASSLLGDSVQETQYF
TRBV13	TRBD1	TRBJ1-1	15	.	TGTGCCAGCAGCTCCCCGAGAGACAGGGACACTGAAGCTTTCTTT	CASSSPRDRDTEAFF
TRBV7-2	.	TRBJ1-1	14	few	TGTGCCAGCAGCTTAGGCACCTCGGGAACTGAAGCTTTCTTT	CASSLGTSGTEAFF
TRBV7-9	TRBD2	TRBJ2-3	15	few	TGTGCCAGCAGCTTAAGCGGGAGTGACACAGATACGCAGTATTTT	CASSLSGSDTDTQYF
TRBV7-9	.	TRBJ2-3	14	once	TGTGCCAGCAGCCCCGGGGTAGCGGCAGATACGCAGTATTTT	CASSPGVAADTQYF
TRBV28	TRBD2	TRBJ2-1	16	.	TGTGCCAGCAGTTCGACCTCTAGCGGGAGGAACAATGAGCAGTTCTTC	CASSSTSSGRNNEQFF
TRBV19	TRBD1	TRBJ2-5	14	.	TGTGCCAGTAGTTCGGGACAGAGCCAAGAGACCCAGTACTTC	CASSSGQSQETQYF
TRBV7-9	TRBD2	TRBJ2-1	14	many	TGTGCCAGCAGCTCCAGCGGGAGGATGGATGAGCAGTTCTTC	CASSSSGRMDEQFF
TRBV28	.	TRBJ2-3	13	few	TGTGCCAGCGGGATCGGGGGAGCAGATACGCAGTATTTT	CASGIGGADTQYF
TRBV4-2	TRBD2	TRBJ2-5	14	.	TGTGCCAGCAGCCAAGCGGGAGGAGGGGAGACCCAGTACTTC	CASSQAGGGETQYF